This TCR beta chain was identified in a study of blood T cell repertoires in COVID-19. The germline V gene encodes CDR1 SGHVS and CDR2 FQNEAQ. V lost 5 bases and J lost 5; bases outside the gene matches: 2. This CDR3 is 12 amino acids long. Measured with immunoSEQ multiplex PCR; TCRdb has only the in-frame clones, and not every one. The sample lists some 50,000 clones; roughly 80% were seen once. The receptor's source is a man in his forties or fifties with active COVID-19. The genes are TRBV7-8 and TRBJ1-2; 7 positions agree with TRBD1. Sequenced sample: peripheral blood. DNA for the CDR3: TGTGCCAGCAGCGACAGGGATTATGGCTACACCTTC. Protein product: CASSDRDYGYTF.